The 18 T cell receptor beta chains reported below all come from one sample, sequenced in a study of cytomegalovirus exposure and HLA in healthy donors. The PCR used 60 Vbeta and 13 Jbeta primers. Assay used: immunoSEQ multiplex PCR; TCRdb lists only in-frame clones, some missing. The sample records some 190,000 clones, around 80% being singletons. Sequencing was carried out using PBMCs. All receptors come from a man in his forties in good health and CMV-seropositive.

The rearrangement joins TRBV27 to TRBJ1-3; tentative D call: TRBD1 (5 bases). The germline V gene has CDR1 MNHEY and CDR2 SMNVEV (reference sequence). This CDR3 contains 16 residues. Trimming left V 6 bases short and J 0 bases short, with 15 bases between. CDR3 nucleotide sequence: TGTGCCAGCAGAGGGGTAGGGGCGAGCTCTGGAAACACCATATATTTT. Translated: CASRGVGASSGNTIYF.

This sequence joins TRBV6-6 and TRBJ1-2, with no clear D. The CDR3 has 15 residues. Germline-derived CDR1 and CDR2 are MNHNY and SVGAGI (reference sequence). Trimming removed 0 bases at V and 2 bases at J, with 10 bases between. The CDR3 region is CASSYSMGPNYGYTF. As DNA, the CDR3 is TGTGCCAGCAGTTACTCGATGGGCCCAAACTATGGCTACACCTTC.

This chain connects TRBV29-1 to TRBJ2-7, with 9 bases matching TRBD2. The CDR3 runs 13 residues. Looked up from germline, CDR1 is SQVTM and CDR2 is ANQGSEA. The CDR3 bases are TGCAGTAGCGGGGCAGCGGGAGGTAGCGAGCAGTACTTC. Translating gives CSSGAAGGSEQYF.

Worth noting for this clone: A read error may produce the germline difference seen at one junction end. The chain combines TRBV7-9 with TRBJ1-4; D remains ambiguous. The CDR3 sequence is 13 residues long. The V gene's germline CDR1 is SEHNR and CDR2 FQNEAQ (reference sequence). CDR3 in amino acids: CSSSPSFNEKLFF. The CDR3 DNA reads TGTTCCAGCAGCCCTAGCTTTAATGAAAAACTGTTTTTT.

The genes are TRBV5-6 and TRBJ2-1; the D is unclear. The V gene's germline CDR1 is SGHDT and CDR2 YYEEEE. The germline V and J ends were trimmed by 2 bases and 8 bases, with 8 bases remaining between them. There are 12 residues in the CDR3. The CDR3 DNA reads as TGTGCCAGCAGCTTCCAGCAGGATGAGCAGTTCTTC. Translation gives CASSFQQDEQFF.

The J gene is TRBJ2-1, the V gene TRBV9; D may be TRBD2 (5 bases). The CDR3 runs to 15 residues. Trimming shortened V by 0 bases and J by 2 bases, and 9 bases separated the two germline ends. In germline, CDR1 is SGDLS, CDR2 YYNGEE. CDR3 nucleotide sequence: TGTGCCAGCAGCGTAGTCGGGGTACCCTACAATGAGCAGTTCTTC. This gives the protein CASSVVGVPYNEQFF.

This clone has a single count. The J gene is TRBJ1-1, the V gene TRBV18; no clear D. Trimming removed 0 bases from V and 5 bases from J, with 7 bases in between. The CDR3 totals 13 residues. CDR1 and CDR2 (germline): KGHSH, LQKENI. The CDR3 protein is CASSPPQRTEAFF. The CDR3 nucleotides are TGTGCCAGCTCACCACCCCAGAGGACTGAAGCTTTCTTT.

The genes are TRBV5-1 and TRBJ1-4; 8 nucleotides line up with TRBD1. CDR1 is SGHRS and CDR2 is YFSETQ in the germline V gene. With 1 base clipped from V and 0 bases from J, the junction kept 8 bases outside the gene matches. The CDR3 has 18 residues. The CDR3 sequence is CASSLTRTGTATNEKLFF. The DNA of the CDR3 is TGCGCCAGCAGCTTGACCCGGACAGGGACGGCAACTAATGAAAAACTGTTTTTT. The full variable domain, its missing parts supplied by reference TRBV5-1 and TRBJ1-4, is KAGVTQTPRYLIKTRGQQVTLSCSPISGHRSVSWYQQTPGQGLQFLFEYFSETQRNKGNFPGRFSGRQFSNSRSEMNVSTLELGDSALYLCASSLTRTGTATNEKLFFGSGTQLSVL.

The chain employs TRBV5-1 and TRBJ2-1, with 14 bases aligning to TRBD2. Germline CDR1 reads SGHRS; CDR2 reads YFSETQ. With 0 bases clipped from V and 6 bases from J, the junction kept 2 bases outside the gene matches. The CDR3 loop spans 16 amino acids. In nucleotides, the CDR3 is TGCGCCAGCAGCTTGGGGACTAGCGGGAGGATCAATGAGCAGTTCTTC. It yields the protein CASSLGTSGRINEQFF.

In DNA form, the CDR3 reads TGTGCCTGGAGTCCCGGACAGGGGTTTGGCTACACCTTC. Its translation: CAWSPGQGFGYTF. V and J are TRBV30 and TRBJ1-2, with TRBD1 identical over 9 bases. This CDR3 has 13 residues. V shed 2 bases and J 7 bases; nucleotides not matched to a gene: 5. CDR1 and CDR2 from the germline V gene are GTSNPN and SVGIG (reference sequence).

The genes are TRBV14 and TRBJ2-1; no reliable D call. Germline assignment: CDR1 SGHDN and CDR2 FVKESK. This CDR3 comprises 13 residues. The germline V and J ends were trimmed by 0 bases and 9 bases, with 9 bases remaining between them. The CDR3 DNA reads as TGTGCCAGCAGCCAAGATCTTGTGAGTGAGCAGTTCTTC. Protein sequence: CASSQDLVSEQFF.

The chain has TRBV7-6 and TRBJ2-3, with 10 nucleotides matching TRBD1. This CDR3 spans 16 amino acids. V trimming: 5 bases; J trimming: 4 bases; junction bases outside the gene matches: 9. Germline CDR1 SGHVS, CDR2 FNYEAQ. This CDR3 reads CASSIRQGASPDTQYF. CDR3 DNA: TGTGCCAGCAGCATTAGACAGGGGGCTTCCCCAGATACGCAGTATTTT. Together with reference TRBV7-6 and TRBJ2-3, the CDR3 gives the full variable domain: GAGVSQSPRYKVTKRGQDVALRCDPISGHVSLYWYRQALGQGPEFLTYFNYEAQQDKSGLPNDRFSAERPEGSISTLTIQRTEQRDSAMYRCASSIRQGASPDTQYFGPGTRLTVL.

The sample holds one count of this clone. The chain uses TRBV27 and TRBJ1-3; D may be TRBD1 (5 bases). CDR3 length: 15 amino acids. In germline, CDR1 is MNHEY, CDR2 SMNVEV (reference sequence). V gave up 5 bases and J gave up 4 bases, with 15 bases separating them. CDR3 nucleotides: TGTGCCAGCAGTCCTTCCTATTCAGGGGGAAACACCATATATTTT. As protein: CASSPSYSGGNTIYF.

In its sample, this clone was seen a few times. A read error may account for a junction end that differs from germline. The V call is TRBV29-1, the J call TRBJ2-4, with TRBD2 matching 12 bases. CDR3 length: 16 amino acids. The germline gives CDR1 SQVTM, CDR2 ANQGSEA. CDR3 DNA: TGCAGCGTTGAACGGCTAGCGGGAGGGGACCAAAACAGTCAGTACTTC. This gives the protein CSVERLAGGDQNSQYF.

The chain couples TRBV10-2 to TRBJ2-7; 8 positions match TRBD2. Germline trimming cut 7 bases from V and 4 bases from J; bases unmatched to any gene: 6. Germline loops: CDR1 WSHSY, CDR2 SAAADI. The CDR3 covers 13 residues. CDR3 sequence: CASKLAAAYEQYF. The CDR3 bases are TGCGCCAGCAAACTAGCGGCGGCTTACGAGCAGTACTTC.

A word on this clone: Different DNA sequences within this sample yield the same CDR3. This chain joins TRBV28 and TRBJ2-7, with TRBD1 identical over 7 bases. Germline CDR1 is MDHEN and CDR2 is SYDVKM. The CDR3 spans 13 residues. Trimming took 7 bases from V and 0 from J; bases not matched to a gene: 3. The CDR3 is CASTGTVSYEQYF. CDR3 in DNA: TGTGCCAGCACCGGGACAGTCTCCTACGAGCAGTACTTC.

The chain combines TRBV7-9 with TRBJ1-5; 7 positions match TRBD1. Germline lookup yields CDR1 SEHNR and CDR2 FQNEAQ (reference sequence). CDR3 size: 15 residues. The V segment lost 5 bases and the J segment 1 base; nucleotides outside the gene matches: 5. The CDR3 DNA is TGTGCCAGCAGCCGAGGGGGCCGGAGCAATCAGCCCCAGCATTTT. Encoded protein: CASSRGGRSNQPQHF.

The rearrangement joins TRBV5-1 to TRBJ1-2; 10 nucleotides match TRBD1. The CDR3 contains 18 residues. V was clipped by 4 bases and J by 3 bases; unmatched bases: 15. Germline V gene data show CDR1 as SGHRS and CDR2 as YFSETQ. The CDR3 DNA is TGCGCCAGCAGCCTGACAGGGGGCGCGTCTGGTTTTGACTATGGCTACACCTTC. Protein: CASSLTGGASGFDYGYTF.